This TCR beta chain was recorded in a study of T cell responses to AZD1222 COVID-19 vaccine. Study outcomes and limitations: Among the donors, most were white British and more were female, and clonal diversity was possibly underestimated. Spike-specific TCR depth and breadth grew after two AZD1222 doses.

This CDR3 has 13 amino acids. Germline assignment: CDR1 SGDLS and CDR2 YYNGEE. Trimming removed 4 bases from V and 7 bases from J; junction bases left unmatched: 4. A word on this clone: Its antigen is not known.

Sequencing used immunoSEQ multiplex PCR; TCRdb keeps in-frame clones, though not all of them. The sample holds around 160,000 clones, approximately 89% seen once. The chain combines TRBV9 with TRBJ1-5; 8 positions match TRBD1. This receptor was taken from an adult in good health. Specimen: peripheral blood, collected on day 0 of AZD1222 vaccination. The CDR3 nucleotides read TGTGCCAGCAGCATGGACAGGGACCAGCCCCAGCATTTT. Residues: CASSMDRDQPQHF.